The T cell receptor beta chain under discussion was sequenced for a study of neurological immune-mediated disorders. Study-wide results and caveats: Healthy controls had more TCR clonal expansion than multiple sclerosis, which showed the least, whereas HTLV-1-associated myelopathy showed the most.

Ten or more counts support this clonotype. The target antigen is unknown. 5'RACE employing 10-nucleotide random UMIs yielded the cDNA. MiXCR was run by TCRdb on the 5' RACE reads, yielding one entry per CDR3 protein. Here the sample spans under 75,000 distinct CDR3 sequences, 3.2% being singletons. Trimming took off 1 base at V and 0 bases at J, with 6 bases between the two ends. This CDR3 has 14 amino acids. CDR1 KGHSH and CDR2 LQKENI come from the germline V gene. The chain uses TRBV18 and TRBJ1-1; no firm D call. Sequencing input: PBMCs. The receptor was isolated from a woman in her forties or fifties with multiple sclerosis. The CDR3 DNA follows: TGTGCCAGCTCACCACAGGAGATGAACACTGAAGCTTTCTTT. Amino acid sequence: CASSPQEMNTEAFF.